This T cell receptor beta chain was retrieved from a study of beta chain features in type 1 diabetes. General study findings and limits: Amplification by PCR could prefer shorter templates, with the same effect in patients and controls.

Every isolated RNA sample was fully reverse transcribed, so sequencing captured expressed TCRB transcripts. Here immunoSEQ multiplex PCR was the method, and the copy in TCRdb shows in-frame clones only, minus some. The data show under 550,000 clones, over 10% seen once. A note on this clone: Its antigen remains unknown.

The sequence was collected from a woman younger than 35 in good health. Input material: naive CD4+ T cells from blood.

The CDR3 is CATSRAGTGSEQYF. In DNA, the CDR3 is TGTGCCACCAGCAGAGCCGGGACAGGGTCCGAGCAGTACTTC. The chain couples TRBV15 to TRBJ2-7, with 9 bases that match TRBD1. V lost 1 base, J lost 6 bases, and 4 bases stayed unmatched. The CDR3 runs to 14 residues. Germline values: CDR1 LNHNV, CDR2 YYDKDF (reference sequence).